Listed below are T cell receptor beta chains from one sample, sequenced in a study of shared clonotypes between healthy human individuals. Method: immunoSEQ multiplex PCR; TCRdb's copy keeps in-frame clones and lacks some. Among hundreds of thousands of clones listed, 74% were seen once. The sample comprised memory CD4+ T cells sorted from blood. These receptors were obtained from a woman between 25 and 40 years old in good health. The CDR3 runs from the conserved cysteine through the conserved F or W. Fields, in order: clone size, D gene, J gene, V gene, CDR3 DNA, CDR3 protein. D genes are given only for firm matches. Clone size is stated in some rows and not others, as once, few, many or a class when expanded.

clone size: -
D gene: -
J gene: TRBJ1-4
V gene: TRBV28
CDR3 DNA: TGTGCCAGCAGTCAACGCGGGACGGTAACTAATGAAAAACTGTTTTTT
CDR3 protein: CASSQRGTVTNEKLFF

clone size: few
D gene: TRBD1
J gene: TRBJ2-7
V gene: TRBV29-1
CDR3 DNA: TGCAGCGTTAGGACAGGGGGCTCCTACGAGCAGTACTTC
CDR3 protein: CSVRTGGSYEQYF

clone size: -
D gene: TRBD1
J gene: TRBJ1-4
V gene: TRBV7-9
CDR3 DNA: TGTGCCAGCAGCTTAGGGGCAGGGGGCGAAATCGGCGAAAAACTGTTTTTT
CDR3 protein: CASSLGAGGEIGEKLFF

clone size: -
D gene: -
J gene: TRBJ2-7
V gene: TRBV19
CDR3 DNA: TGTGCCAGTAGTATTTCCCCCGGACCCTACGAGCAGTACTTC
CDR3 protein: CASSISPGPYEQYF

clone size: -
D gene: -
J gene: TRBJ1-3
V gene: TRBV28
CDR3 DNA: TGTGCCAGCAGTCTATCTGGAAACACCATATATTTT
CDR3 protein: CASSLSGNTIYF

clone size: -
D gene: TRBD1
J gene: TRBJ1-2
V gene: TRBV19
CDR3 DNA: TGTGCCAGTAGAGACAGGGAGTACTATGGCTACACCTTC
CDR3 protein: CASRDREYYGYTF

clone size: few
D gene: TRBD1
J gene: TRBJ1-1
V gene: TRBV28
CDR3 DNA: TGTGCCAGCAGTTTACTTTGGACAGGGTCGGGGACTGAAGCTTTCTTT
CDR3 protein: CASSLLWTGSGTEAFF

clone size: -
D gene: -
J gene: TRBJ1-2
V gene: TRBV2
CDR3 DNA: TGTGCCAGCACAAAAGGGGGGAAGGCTTATGGCTACACCTTC
CDR3 protein: CASTKGGKAYGYTF

clone size: -
D gene: -
J gene: TRBJ1-4
V gene: TRBV7-9
CDR3 DNA: TGTGCCAGCAGCCGTACGAACTCTAATGAAAAACTGTTTTTT
CDR3 protein: CASSRTNSNEKLFF

clone size: many
D gene: TRBD2
J gene: TRBJ2-4
V gene: TRBV5-8
CDR3 DNA: TGTGCCAGCAGCTCGCCCCGACTAGCCTTAGCCAAAAACATTCAGTACTTC
CDR3 protein: CASSSPRLALAKNIQYF

clone size: -
D gene: TRBD1
J gene: TRBJ1-5
V gene: TRBV2
CDR3 DNA: TGTGCCAGCTCTGACAGGGGTATCATAGCCGGCGGCAATCAGCCCCAGCATTTT
CDR3 protein: CASSDRGIIAGGNQPQHF

clone size: -
D gene: TRBD2
J gene: TRBJ2-1
V gene: TRBV5-1
CDR3 DNA: TGCGCCAGCAGCGGGGGAACCGGGACTAGCGCAGACAATGAGCAGTTCTTC
CDR3 protein: CASSGGTGTSADNEQFF

clone size: -
D gene: -
J gene: TRBJ2-7
V gene: TRBV28
CDR3 DNA: TGTGCCAGCAGTTCAATTCTGCGGGCCTACGAGCAGTACTTC
CDR3 protein: CASSSILRAYEQYF

clone size: -
D gene: -
J gene: TRBJ2-2
V gene: TRBV27
CDR3 DNA: TGTGCCAGCAGTTTCGTCGGAGTGAACACCGGGGAGCTGTTTTTT
CDR3 protein: CASSFVGVNTGELFF

clone size: -
D gene: -
J gene: TRBJ2-2
V gene: TRBV16
CDR3 DNA: TGTGCCAGCAGCCAATCAGGGTTGAACACCGGGGAGCTGTTTTTT
CDR3 protein: CASSQSGLNTGELFF

clone size: few
D gene: TRBD1
J gene: TRBJ1-5
V gene: TRBV2
CDR3 DNA: TGTGCCAGCCGGACAGGGAACGGCCAGCCCCAGCATTTT
CDR3 protein: CASRTGNGQPQHF

clone size: -
D gene: -
J gene: TRBJ2-1
V gene: TRBV11-3
CDR3 DNA: TGTGCCAGCAGCTTAGGCCGGGCTTCATCGTCGCAATTCTTC
CDR3 protein: CASSLGRASSSQFF

clone size: -
D gene: TRBD2
J gene: TRBJ2-7
V gene: TRBV7-2
CDR3 DNA: TGTGCCAGCAGCTTAGGGCCTAGCGGGAGCTACGAGCAGTACTTC
CDR3 protein: CASSLGPSGSYEQYF

clone size: -
D gene: TRBD2
J gene: TRBJ2-1
V gene: TRBV2
CDR3 DNA: TGTGCCAGCGGGAAAGGACTAGCGGGAACCTACAATGAGCAGTTCTTC
CDR3 protein: CASGKGLAGTYNEQFF

clone size: -
D gene: TRBD1
J gene: TRBJ1-2
V gene: TRBV5-1
CDR3 DNA: TGCGCCAGCAGCACCGGGACAGGGAATGGCTACACCTTC
CDR3 protein: CASSTGTGNGYTF

clone size: few
D gene: -
J gene: TRBJ2-2
V gene: TRBV5-1
CDR3 DNA: TGCGCCAGCAGCCGGGCTGATTTTACGAACACCGGGGAGCTGTTTTTT
CDR3 protein: CASSRADFTNTGELFF

clone size: few
D gene: -
J gene: TRBJ2-3
V gene: TRBV10-3
CDR3 DNA: TGTGCCATCAGCGATCTAGGACTAACTGCGACAGATACGCAGTATTTT
CDR3 protein: CAISDLGLTATDTQYF

clone size: -
D gene: TRBD1
J gene: TRBJ2-1
V gene: TRBV6-4
CDR3 DNA: TGTGCCAGCAGTGGTCCCACGACAGGGGGACACAATGAGCAGTTCTTC
CDR3 protein: CASSGPTTGGHNEQFF

clone size: -
D gene: -
J gene: TRBJ1-2
V gene: TRBV18
CDR3 DNA: TGTGCCAGCTCAACTCAATTTAGGGCCTCTAACTATGGCTACACCTTC
CDR3 protein: CASSTQFRASNYGYTF

clone size: once
D gene: TRBD1
J gene: TRBJ2-2
V gene: TRBV9
CDR3 DNA: TGTGCCAGCAGCACCGGGACAGGGGTTTTCGGGGAGCTGTTTTTT
CDR3 protein: CASSTGTGVFGELFF

clone size: -
D gene: -
J gene: TRBJ2-1
V gene: TRBV7-2
CDR3 DNA: TGTGCCAGCAGTCAGGCGGTGTCTGTCCAGTTCTTC
CDR3 protein: CASSQAVSVQFF

clone size: -
D gene: -
J gene: TRBJ1-1
V gene: TRBV5-5
CDR3 DNA: TGTGCCAGCAGCTTGGCCGGGGACACTGAAGCTTTCTTT
CDR3 protein: CASSLAGDTEAFF

clone size: -
D gene: -
J gene: TRBJ2-1
V gene: TRBV28
CDR3 DNA: TGTGCCAGCAGTATCCCGAGCATGGGGTACAATGAGCAGTTCTTC
CDR3 protein: CASSIPSMGYNEQFF

clone size: -
D gene: -
J gene: TRBJ2-2
V gene: TRBV29-1
CDR3 DNA: TGCAGCGTTTTCGCCGGGACTCGGAACACCGGGGAGCTGTTTTTT
CDR3 protein: CSVFAGTRNTGELFF